The table lists the clone carrying this T cell receptor beta chain with a count of one. Its matching antigen is unknown. The sample originates from a study of OX40 agonist ivuxolimab in advanced cancers. General study findings and limits: There were also nonresponders showing low normalized T-cell clonal expansion.

Per germline, CDR1 SGHDT and CDR2 YYEEEE. This CDR3 spans 17 amino acids. The J segment lost 6 bases and the V segment lost 1 base, leaving 11 bases of the junction unmatched. Clones were read by immunoSEQ multiplex PCR, and TCRdb kept only the in-frame ones, dropping some. The data hold about 17,000 clones, with 78% observed a single time. Baseline was the first blood sampling point, followed by cycle 4 day 1 and cycle 7 day 1. The material was CD4+ or CD8+ T cells sorted from blood, obtained in a trial of the OX40 agonist ivuxolimab. The V and J genes are TRBV5-6 and TRBJ1-5; 9 bases match TRBD1. This TCR derives from an adult with an advanced solid tumor such as melanoma, head and neck, liver or kidney cancer. CDR3 nucleotide sequence: TGTGCCAGCAGCTTGAAGGGACAGGGAATTTTCCCTCAGCCCCAGCATTTT. It encodes CASSLKGQGIFPQPQHF. The full variable domain, rest sourced from reference TRBV5-6 and TRBJ1-5, is DAGVTQSPTHLIKTRGQQVTLRCSPKSGHDTVSWYQQALGQGPQFIFQYYEEEERQRGNFPDRFSGHQFPNYSSELNVNALLLGDSALYLCASSLKGQGIFPQPQHFGDGTRLSIL.